The source of this T cell receptor beta chain is a study of cytomegalovirus exposure and HLA in healthy donors. The primer mix had 60 Vbeta and 13 Jbeta primers. The protocol was immunoSEQ multiplex PCR, while the TCRdb copy is restricted to in-frame clones and leaves out a portion. The table records about 200,000 clones, 82% of them present only once. Trimming cost V 8 bases and J 4 bases; bases outside gene matches: 11. CDR3 length: 15 amino acids. Germline lookup yields CDR1 LNHDA and CDR2 SQIVND (reference sequence). As regards this clone: The antigen remains undetermined.

Study-level points and caveats: Among TCR beta chains, those listed as cytomegalovirus-associated numbered around 160. Most TCR sequences proved rare, with some public TCRs found in many donors.

The sample was PBMCs. The chain recombines TRBV19 with TRBJ1-1, with 9 bases lining up with TRBD1. The sequence was obtained from a middle-aged man in good health and CMV-seropositive. CDR3: CASLRQGGVSTEAFF. The CDR3 nucleotides read TGTGCCAGTCTTAGACAGGGGGGAGTTAGCACTGAAGCTTTCTTT.